This entry concerns a single T cell receptor beta chain. Its matching antigen is unknown. This specimen belongs to a study of cytomegalovirus exposure and HLA in healthy donors. About the study: An early data release held around 80 million unique TCRs from HLA-typed donors.

CDR1 SGHRS and CDR2 YFSETQ come from the germline V gene. Germline trimming cut 0 bases from V and 6 bases from J; bases unmatched to any gene: 9. The CDR3 runs to 17 residues. The study, taken as a whole, reports: TCR beta chains numbering 164 were designated cytomegalovirus-associated.

This cohort consisted of healthy bone marrow donors. 60 Vbeta and 13 Jbeta primers were used in PCR. Clones were read by immunoSEQ multiplex PCR, and TCRdb kept only the in-frame ones, dropping some. The data contain about 120,000 clones, 75% to 85% of them singletons. The sequence was obtained from a female donor in good health and CMV-seropositive. The specimen was PBMCs. The chain uses TRBV5-1 and TRBJ2-2; 9 bases match TRBD2. The CDR3 DNA reads TGCGCCAGCAGCTTGGGCTCTAGCGGGGTCAAGGCCGGGGAGCTGTTTTTT. Translated: CASSLGSSGVKAGELFF.